This TCR beta chain was captured by sequencing in a study of T cell responses to AZD1222 COVID-19 vaccine. In the study overall: Second doses were pooled across both intervals (about 4 or about 12 weeks).

The assay was immunoSEQ multiplex PCR, and TCRdb's table has in-frame clones only and misses some. The sample has some 100,000 clones, about 89% seen once. Regarding the study as a whole: The CD4 TCRs associated with vaccination extended across spike and predominated at 160-218 and 743-854. The study sampled repertoires only after the peak T cell response.

Per germline, CDR1 SGHDN and CDR2 FVKESK. Trimming took off 1 base at V and 10 bases at J, with 10 bases between the two ends. The CDR3 is 12 amino acids. Worth noting for this clone: Its antigen is not known.

This receptor was obtained from an adult in good health. This rearrangement joins TRBV14 to TRBJ1-2; D unresolved. The sequencing used peripheral blood, collected on day 0 of AZD1222 vaccination. The CDR3 nucleotides are TGTGCCAGCAGCCAAGCTGGAACCTACTACACCTTC. It is translated as CASSQAGTYYTF.